One and the same sample provided the 22 T cell receptor beta chains below, sequenced in a study of T cell repertoires in cytomegalovirus infection. These TCRs are of unknown antigen specificity. TCRdb passed the reads through MiXCR, listing each CDR3 protein once. The sample lists 250,000 to 400,000 distinct CDR3 sequences, around 25% occurring once. Sequencing was performed on cultured PBMCs, taken from culture after CMV antigen stimulation. These TCRs come from a human donor in good health (CMV status not recorded). Some clones in this sample may be carry-over from other donors' samples.

V gene TRBV11-2 combines with J gene TRBJ2-1; no clear D gene. This CDR3 region has 13 residues. V lost 4 bases and J lost 2, with 6 bases in between. The germline V gene has CDR1 SGHAT and CDR2 FQNNGV. In DNA, the CDR3 is TGTGCCAGCAGCTCTCTGCCCTACAATGAGCAGTTCTTC. Translating it yields CASSSLPYNEQFF.

Within the sample, this clonotype is medium-sized. The rearrangement joins TRBV5-5 to TRBJ2-5, with TRBD2 matching 7 bases. The CDR3 has 16 amino acids. The germline CDR1 and CDR2 sequences are SGHKS and YYEKEE (reference sequence). J lost 1 base, V lost 0 bases, and 6 bases had no gene match. The CDR3 DNA reads as TGTGCCAGCAGCTTGGGTCCTAGCGGAAGCCAAGAGACCCAGTACTTC. Protein sequence: CASSLGPSGSQETQYF.

This clonotype appeared a few times. V and J are TRBV6-2 or TRBV6-3 and TRBJ1-1; 9 nucleotides agree with TRBD1. Looked up from germline, CDR1 is MNHEY and CDR2 is SVGEGT. The CDR3 is made up of 15 amino acids. V trimming: 7 bases; J trimming: 4 bases; junction bases outside the gene matches: 10. CDR3 DNA: TGTGCCAGCACCTCCTTAGGGACAGGGCCCACTGAAGCTTTCTTT. This translates into CASTSLGTGPTEAFF.

Many counts were recorded for this clonotype. The chain combines TRBV7-2 with TRBJ2-7; the D gene is possibly TRBD1 (5 bases). The germline V gene encodes CDR1 SGHTA and CDR2 FQGNSA. Trimming took 3 bases from V and 3 from J, leaving 12 bases between them. CDR3 length: 14 residues. CDR3 bases: TGTGCCAGCAGCTTGTCGGACGGACACTACGAGCAGTACTTC. It encodes CASSLSDGHYEQYF.

CDR3 in amino acids: CASSYSRDTQYF. The CDR3 DNA is TGTGCCAGCAGTTACTCGCGAGATACGCAGTATTTT. The chain combines TRBV6-8 with TRBJ2-3; D is uncertain. The CDR3 loop spans 12 amino acids. The germline gives CDR1 MNHGY, CDR2 SAAAGT. V was shortened by 0 bases and J by 5 bases, with 3 bases between the two germline ends.

The chain carries TRBV25-1 and TRBJ2-5, with TRBD1 matching 8 bases. The germline V gene encodes CDR1 MGHDK and CDR2 SYGVNS. The CDR3 has 15 amino acids. V dropped 6 bases and J dropped 9; count of bases not matched to a gene: 15. The CDR3 region is CASSPSGGLSNPQYF. DNA of the CDR3: TGTGCCAGCAGCCCGTCAGGGGGCTTGAGCAACCCCCAGTACTTC.

The J gene is TRBJ1-1, the V gene TRBV7-9, with TRBD1 matching 10 bases. V was pared by 4 bases and J by 5 bases, with 7 bases of the junction left unmatched. Germline CDR1 and CDR2: SEHNR and FQNEAQ (reference sequence). The CDR3 spans 15 residues. As DNA, the CDR3 is TGTGCCAGCAGCTCAAGGACAGGGGGGAAGACTGAAGCTTTCTTT. It specifies CASSSRTGGKTEAFF. Looking up the rest from reference TRBV7-9 and TRBJ1-1 gives the full variable domain: DTGVSQNPRHKITKRGQNVTFRCDPISEHNRLYWYRQTLGQGPEFLTYFQNEAQLEKSRLLSDRFSAERPKGSFSTLEIQRTEQGDSAMYLCASSSRTGGKTEAFFGQGTRLTVV.

The CDR3 nucleotides read TGTGCCAGCAGTTACTTTAGGGGCAGAGCGGGGGGAAACACCATATATTTT. Protein: CASSYFRGRAGGNTIYF. The chain uses TRBV6-5 and TRBJ1-3; D may be TRBD1 (5 bases). Trimming stripped 1 base from V and 4 bases from J, with 17 bases between. The CDR3 extends over 17 amino acids. Per germline, CDR1 MNHEY and CDR2 SVGAGI.

The J gene is TRBJ1-5, the V gene TRBV6-6; TRBD1 aligns across 7 bases. The CDR3 has 18 amino acids. V lost 6 bases and J lost 3; bases outside the gene matches: 17. The V gene's germline CDR1 is MNHNY and CDR2 SVGAGI (reference sequence). CDR3 in amino acids: CASRVLIGQASDNQPQHF. The CDR3 coding sequence is TGTGCCAGCAGAGTTCTCATTGGACAGGCGAGCGACAATCAGCCCCAGCATTTT.

V and J are TRBV5-1 and TRBJ2-3; perhaps TRBD2 as D (5 bases). There are 14 residues in the CDR3. Germline values: CDR1 SGHRS, CDR2 YFSETQ. Trimming removed 4 bases at V and 1 base at J, with 10 bases between. The CDR3 nucleotides read TGCGCCAGCAGCCCCCGGCGGGGCACAGATACGCAGTATTTT. It codes for CASSPRRGTDTQYF. Complete variable domain (other parts from reference TRBV5-1 and TRBJ2-3): KAGVTQTPRYLIKTRGQQVTLSCSPISGHRSVSWYQQTPGQGLQFLFEYFSETQRNKGNFPGRFSGRQFSNSRSEMNVSTLELGDSALYLCASSPRRGTDTQYFGPGTRLTVL.

This rearrangement joins TRBV7-6 to TRBJ2-2, with 9 nucleotides matching TRBD1. CDR3 size: 16 residues. CDR1 SGHVS and CDR2 FNYEAQ come from the germline V gene. J gave up 9 bases and V 5 bases, and 13 bases lay outside the gene matches. Written as DNA, the CDR3 is TGTGCCAGCAGCGCGCCGCGACAGGGGGGTACCAGGGAGCTGTTTTTT. It specifies CASSAPRQGGTRELFF.

This clonotype was picked up many times. The chain uses TRBV28 and TRBJ2-3, with D tentatively TRBD2 (6 bases). The CDR3 length is 19 residues. Germline-derived CDR1 and CDR2 are MDHEN and SYDVKM. V was trimmed by 7 bases and J by 2 bases, leaving 28 bases between them. The CDR3 coding sequence is TGTGCCAGCACCACGAGTAAGGCGGAAGCGCGGAGGGACACAGATACGCAGTATTTT. Amino acid sequence: CASTTSKAEARRDTDTQYF.

The chain uses TRBV18 and TRBJ1-1; D not resolved. CDR1 and CDR2 from the germline V gene are KGHSH and LQKENI. Trimming left V 3 bases short and J 8 bases short, with 13 bases between. The CDR3 loop spans 13 amino acids. This CDR3 is CASSPREEGEAFF. CDR3 coding DNA: TGTGCCAGCTCACCCCGAGAGGAGGGAGAAGCTTTCTTT.

The V and J genes are TRBV7-9 and TRBJ2-3; possibly TRBD1 for D (6 bases). Trimming took off 5 bases at V and 6 bases at J, with 21 bases between the two ends. The CDR3 spans 16 residues. In germline, CDR1 is SEHNR, CDR2 FQNEAQ (reference sequence). CDR3 protein: CASSQITNVRGDTQYF. The CDR3 DNA reads TGTGCCAGCAGCCAGATAACGAATGTGAGGGGGGATACGCAGTATTTT.

V gene TRBV7-3 combines with J gene TRBJ2-5; 9 bases are a match to TRBD1. V dropped 4 bases and J dropped 5; count of bases not matched to a gene: 11. Per germline, CDR1 SGHTA and CDR2 FQGTGA. This CDR3 is built from 16 residues. The CDR3 DNA reads TGTGCCAGCAGCTACTACAGGGGGCGCTCGGGGGAGACCCAGTACTTC. Its translation is CASSYYRGRSGETQYF. The entire variable domain, with the rest obtained from reference TRBV7-3 and TRBJ2-5, is as follows: GAGVSQTPSNKVTEKGKYVELRCDPISGHTALYWYRQSLGQGPEFLIYFQGTGAADDSGLPNDRFFAVRPEGSVSTLKIQRTERGDSAVYLCASSYYRGRSGETQYFGPGTRLLVL.

The chain has TRBV4-2 and TRBJ1-1; D unclear. The V gene's germline CDR1 is LGHNA and CDR2 YNFKEQ. The CDR3 consists of 14 residues. Trimming removed 0 bases from V and 10 bases from J, with 15 bases in between. CDR3 DNA sequence: TGTGCCAGCAGCCAAGATGTTGGGAGGTACGCAGCTTTCTTT. Translating it yields CASSQDVGRYAAFF.

The chain recombines TRBV5-1 with TRBJ1-6, with a possible D match to TRBD1 (5 bases). Germline V CDR1 and CDR2: SGHRS, YFSETQ. The CDR3 contains 17 residues. V was trimmed by 0 bases and J by 6 bases, leaving 16 bases between them. The CDR3 here is CASSLVPSGNGNSPLHF. The CDR3 nucleotides are TGCGCCAGCAGCTTGGTCCCGTCAGGGAACGGTAATTCACCCCTCCACTTT.

This clonotype was seen a few times. The J gene is TRBJ1-2, the V gene TRBV24-1; TRBD1 is a possible D gene (6 bases). This CDR3 region has 15 residues. Germline-derived CDR1 and CDR2 are KGHDR and SFDVKD. V shed 2 bases and J shed 4 bases, with 13 bases lying between them. The CDR3 region has the DNA TGTGCCACCAGTGATTCAGGGGTTGAATCCTATGGCTACACCTTC. It codes for CATSDSGVESYGYTF.

In its sample, this clonotype was seen once. The rearrangement uses TRBV7-2 and TRBJ2-3, with TRBD2 matching over 9 bases. Trimming cost V 5 bases and J 1 base; bases outside gene matches: 4. CDR3 size: 15 residues. Germline-derived CDR1 and CDR2 are SGHTA and FQGNSA. In DNA form, the CDR3 reads TGTGCCAGCAGCGCGGGGGGGTTAGGCACAGATACGCAGTATTTT. Translation: CASSAGGLGTDTQYF.

In this sample, this clonotype turned up a few times. The V call is TRBV5-1, the J call TRBJ2-2; maybe TRBD2 (5 bases). Germline loops: CDR1 SGHRS, CDR2 YFSETQ. This CDR3 has 16 amino acids. Trimming removed 0 bases at V and 2 bases at J, with 11 bases between. Here the CDR3 reads CASSLGQRTNTGELFF. CDR3 nucleotides: TGCGCCAGCAGCTTGGGGCAGCGGACTAACACCGGGGAGCTGTTTTTT.

The chain employs TRBV12-3 or TRBV12-4 and TRBJ2-7; D tentatively fits TRBD1 or TRBD2 (6 bases each). The germline V and J ends were trimmed by 5 bases and 6 bases, with 17 bases remaining between them. CDR3 size: 14 residues. CDR3 bases: TGTGCCAGCAGTAAGGAGGGGGTGTTAGTCGAGCAGTACGTC. Its protein is CASSKEGVLVEQYV.

There are a few counts of this clonotype. As DNA, the CDR3 is TGTGCCAGCAGTTACTCAGTGGGGCCACCAGATACGCAGTATTTT. Protein product: CASSYSVGPPDTQYF. V is TRBV6-5 and J is TRBJ2-3, with D possibly being TRBD1 (5 bases). CDR3 length equals 15 residues. V dropped 0 bases and J dropped 4 bases, with 11 bases sitting between them. Looked up from germline, CDR1 is MNHEY and CDR2 is SVGAGI.